Following are 20 T cell receptor beta chains from one sample sequenced in a study of T cell changes during pregnancy in multiple sclerosis. Generated by immunoSEQ multiplex PCR, the TCRdb table keeps only in-frame clones and is missing some. The sample shows under 95,000 clones, around 90% of them seen only once. The starting material was peripheral blood, obtained in the second trimester of pregnancy. All receptors come from a female donor with multiple sclerosis, enrolled in a pregnancy study.

J is TRBJ1-6 and V is TRBV15; 8 bases are a match to TRBD1. In germline, CDR1 is LNHNV, CDR2 YYDKDF (reference sequence). The trim removed 0 bases at V and 12 bases at J, leaving 10 bases unmatched. This CDR3 has 16 amino acids. The CDR3 sequence is CATSREQVAGGLPLHF. The CDR3 region has the DNA TGTGCCACCAGCAGAGAGCAAGTGGCAGGGGGCTTACCCCTCCACTTT.

The V call is TRBV5-1, the J call TRBJ1-1; TRBD1 might be the D (5 bases). The germline V gene encodes CDR1 SGHRS and CDR2 YFSETQ. Trimming shortened V by 1 base and J by 0 bases, and 13 bases separated the two germline ends. There are 16 residues in the CDR3. CDR3 region: CASSLIAGGVNTEAFF. CDR3 sequence (DNA): TGCGCCAGCAGCTTGATTGCGGGAGGGGTGAACACTGAAGCTTTCTTT.

The rearrangement joins TRBV4-1 to TRBJ1-4, with TRBD1 as a possible D gene (6 bases). CDR3 length: 19 amino acids. V was clipped by 4 bases and J by 4 bases, with 25 bases between them. Per germline, CDR1 MGHRA and CDR2 YSYEKL. CDR3 sequence: CASSPRDTWVRRNNEKLFF. In DNA, the CDR3 is TGCGCCAGCAGCCCACGGGACACTTGGGTACGGAGGAATAATGAAAAACTGTTTTTT.

This clone was observed once. The gene calls are TRBV11-1 and TRBJ2-4, with D tentatively TRBD1 (5 bases). Trimming took off 5 bases at V and 7 bases at J, with 12 bases between the two ends. The CDR3 runs 13 residues. CDR1 is SGHAT, CDR2 FQDESV, per germline (reference sequence). The CDR3 reads CASSGLAGNIQYF. In nucleotides, the CDR3 is TGTGCCAGCAGCGGGCTCGCAGGGAACATTCAGTACTTC. The variable domain in full, completed from reference TRBV11-1 and TRBJ2-4, reads EAEVAQSPRYKITEKSQAVAFWCDPISGHATLYWYRQILGQGPELLVQFQDESVVDDSQLPKDRFSAERLKGVDSTLKIQPAELGDSAMYLCASSGLAGNIQYFGAGTRLSVL.

The chain has TRBV7-9 and TRBJ2-7; TRBD2 is a possible D gene (6 bases). V was pared by 0 bases and J by 6 bases, with 9 bases between. CDR3 length: 13 residues. From germline, CDR1 is SEHNR and CDR2 FQNEAQ (reference sequence). The CDR3 protein is CASSLALGGEQYF. Written as DNA, the CDR3 is TGTGCCAGCAGCTTAGCTCTCGGGGGCGAGCAGTACTTC. Full variable domain (outside the CDR3, taken from reference TRBV7-9 and TRBJ2-7): DTGVSQNPRHKITKRGQNVTFRCDPISEHNRLYWYRQTLGQGPEFLTYFQNEAQLEKSRLLSDRFSAERPKGSFSTLEIQRTEQGDSAMYLCASSLALGGEQYFGPGTRLTVT.

The DNA for the CDR3 is TGTGCGGTTGGTAGCGCCCTAATGGAGACCCAGTACTTC. Protein: CAVGSALMETQYF. J is TRBJ2-5 and V is TRBV5-4, with D perhaps matching TRBD2 (5 bases). Germline CDR1 reads SGHNT; CDR2 reads YYREEE (reference sequence). This CDR3 contains 13 residues. The whole variable domain, remainder taken from reference TRBV5-4 and TRBJ2-5, is ETGVTQSPTHLIKTRGQQVTLRCSSQSGHNTVSWYQQALGQGPQFIFQYYREEENGRGNFPPRFSGLQFPNYSSELNVNALELDDSALYLCAVGSALMETQYFGPGTRLLVL.

The genes are TRBV19 and TRBJ1-2; 7 positions agree with TRBD1. With 10 bases clipped from V and 3 bases from J, the junction kept 11 bases outside the gene matches. This CDR3 comprises 14 residues. Per the germline V gene, CDR1 is LNHDA and CDR2 is SQIVND (reference sequence). In DNA, the CDR3 is TGTGCCACCCACGCAGGGGGTCTATACTATGGCTACACCTTC. Translating gives CATHAGGLYYGYTF.

This chain connects TRBV5-4 to TRBJ1-1; the D gene is possibly TRBD1 (5 bases). V lost 5 bases and J 1 base, leaving 9 bases between the germline ends. The CDR3 runs 13 residues. Germline CDR1 and CDR2: SGHNT and YYREEE (reference sequence). This CDR3 reads CASRGPENTEAFF. CDR3 bases: TGTGCCAGCAGGGGGCCGGAGAACACTGAAGCTTTCTTT.

The rearrangement joins TRBV11-2 to TRBJ2-3, with 7 bases that match TRBD2. Germline trimming cut 2 bases from V and 7 bases from J; bases unmatched to any gene: 18. The CDR3 runs 18 residues. Per the germline V gene, CDR1 is SGHAT and CDR2 is FQNNGV. The DNA for the CDR3 is TGTGCCAGCAGCTTAAATAATGGTGGGGGGAGGGCCCTAAATACGCAGTATTTT. Protein product: CASSLNNGGGRALNTQYF.

This sequence joins TRBV28 and TRBJ2-7; D remains unclear. Between the trimmed V and J ends, which lost 4 bases and 2 bases, there was a span of 6 bases. Per the germline V gene, CDR1 is MDHEN and CDR2 is SYDVKM. This CDR3 spans 12 amino acids. The CDR3: CASSSRAYEQYF. The CDR3 DNA reads TGTGCCAGCAGTTCCCGCGCCTACGAGCAGTACTTC. The full variable domain, rest sourced from reference TRBV28 and TRBJ2-7, is DVKVTQSSRYLVKRTGEKVFLECVQDMDHENMFWYRQDPGLGLRLIYFSYDVKMKEKGDIPEGYSVSREKKERFSLILESASTNQTSMYLCASSSRAYEQYFGPGTRLTVT.

A few counts support this clone. The chain links TRBV20-1 to TRBJ2-5; D is undetermined. CDR1 DFQATT and CDR2 SNEGSKA come from the germline V gene (reference sequence). This CDR3 spans 11 amino acids. V gave up 5 bases and J gave up 5 bases, with 9 bases separating them. CDR3: CSAEFSETQYF. The DNA of the CDR3 is TGCAGTGCTGAGTTTTCGGAGACCCAGTACTTC.

This clone has just one count. The J gene is TRBJ2-1, the V gene TRBV5-1; 8 nucleotides line up with TRBD2. The CDR3 loop spans 14 amino acids. From germline, CDR1 is SGHRS and CDR2 YFSETQ. After removal of 2 bases from V and 5 bases from J, the junction contained 3 bases not matched to a gene. The CDR3 bases are TGCGCCAGCAGCTTTAGGACTAGCCACAATGAGCAGTTCTTC. This gives the protein CASSFRTSHNEQFF.

The V gene is TRBV30, the J gene TRBJ1-5; 8 bases map to TRBD1. This CDR3 has 14 amino acids. Germline V CDR1 and CDR2: GTSNPN, SVGIG (reference sequence). Unmatched junction bases numbered 7, after V lost 3 bases and J lost 6 bases. In DNA, the CDR3 is TGTGCCTGGAGAGAACAGGGGGGTAGTCAGCCCCAGCATTTT. Translated, it gives CAWREQGGSQPQHF.

The chain recombines TRBV19 with TRBJ1-6; D is unclear. V dropped 1 base and J dropped 0 bases, with 4 bases sitting between them. The CDR3 runs 15 residues. CDR1 and CDR2 (germline): LNHDA, SQIVND (reference sequence). The CDR3 loop reads CASSIASSYNSPLHF. CDR3 nucleotides: TGTGCCAGTAGTATAGCGAGCTCCTATAATTCACCCCTCCACTTT.

This rearrangement joins TRBV4-2 to TRBJ2-3, with D possibly matching TRBD2 (7 bases). Trimming took off 4 bases at V and 6 bases at J, with 20 bases between the two ends. The CDR3 covers 16 residues. Germline V gives CDR1 LGHNA, CDR2 YNFKEQ. The CDR3 region is CASSPLARGPQDTQYF. CDR3 DNA sequence: TGTGCCAGCAGCCCACTAGCGCGGGGGCCTCAGGATACGCAGTATTTT.

The V call is TRBV4-3, the J call TRBJ1-1; D unresolved. Trimming took off 0 bases at V and 1 base at J, with 3 bases between the two ends. CDR3 length equals 13 residues. From germline, CDR1 is LGHNA and CDR2 YSLEER. CDR3 coding DNA: TGCGCCAGCAGCCAAGACAGGAACACTGAAGCTTTCTTT. This codes for CASSQDRNTEAFF.

In its sample, this clone was seen a few times. The chain carries TRBV15 and TRBJ2-7; the match to TRBD2 covers 8 bases. This CDR3 region has 15 residues. Germline loops: CDR1 LNHNV, CDR2 YYDKDF (reference sequence). The junction had 2 bases not matched to a gene; V was cut back by 0 bases and J by 1 base. CDR3 protein: CATSRESGGSYEQYF. Written as DNA, the CDR3 is TGTGCCACCAGCAGAGAAAGCGGGGGTTCCTACGAGCAGTACTTC.

This sequence joins TRBV11-2 and TRBJ2-2, with 7 bases lining up with TRBD2. CDR1 and CDR2 (germline): SGHAT, FQNNGV. This CDR3 has 18 residues. V gave up 1 base and J gave up 8 bases; unmatched junction bases: 16. The CDR3 nucleotides read TGTGCCAGCAGCTTAGTATCCCCGGGACTACAGAAGTCAGGGGAGCTGTTTTTT. It specifies CASSLVSPGLQKSGELFF.

This chain uses TRBV5-1 with TRBJ1-2; TRBD1 matches 7 bases. The CDR3 totals 13 residues. Trimming removed 3 bases from V and 4 bases from J; junction bases left unmatched: 3. Germline CDR1 SGHRS, CDR2 YFSETQ. CDR3 loop: CASSWDSPYGYTF. In DNA, the CDR3 is TGCGCCAGCAGCTGGGACAGCCCCTATGGCTACACCTTC.

The chain uses TRBV25-1 and TRBJ2-3, with 7 bases fitting TRBD1. Germline CDR1 is MGHDK and CDR2 is SYGVNS. The V and J ends lost 6 bases and 3 bases, in that order; junction bases with no gene match: 6. This CDR3 is built from 14 residues. The CDR3 here is CASRPLRGTDTQYF. For the CDR3, the DNA is TGTGCCAGCAGGCCCCTCAGGGGGACAGATACGCAGTATTTT.